This TCR beta chain was identified in a study of neurological immune-mediated disorders. General observations from the study: Whereas HTLV-1-associated myelopathy showed the most TCR clonal expansion, multiple sclerosis showed the least, with levels below those of healthy controls.

The time point here: longitudinal time-point 2. Source material was 2 million unsorted PBMCs, stored at -80 °C in RNAlater. Turning to this clonotype: The target antigen is unknown.

The cDNA was synthesized by 5'RACE incorporating 10-nucleotide random UMIs. One entry per CDR3 protein, called by TCRdb with MiXCR from the 5' RACE reads. The repertoire holds more than 55,000 distinct CDR3 sequences, with more than 8% as singletons. Per germline, CDR1 DFQATT and CDR2 SNEGSKA (reference sequence). The CDR3 is made up of 10 amino acids. This receptor was obtained from a man between 25 and 39 years old in good health. The genes are TRBV20-1 and TRBJ1-6; D might be TRBD1 (5 bases). Sequencing was done on a sample of PBMCs. CDR3 coding DNA: TGCCACCCCGGGGGTTCACCCCTCCACTTT. Translation: CHPGGSPLHF.